This T cell receptor beta chain comes out of a study of regulatory T cells in long-lasting Graves disease. The CDR3 extends over 12 amino acids. Trimming cost V 4 bases and J 9 bases, with 9 bases left between them. Germline loops: CDR1 MDHEN, CDR2 SYDVKM. According to the study, TCR beta libraries were built with iRepertoire HTBI primers and CDR3-region Arm-PCR. TCRdb ran MiXCR on the multiplex PCR reads and lists one entry per CDR3 protein. Of about 620,000 distinct CDR3 sequences in the sample, roughly 15% were seen once. The time point denotes: newly diagnosed GD, antithyroid drugs for less than 3 months. From PBMCs, RNA was extracted and then used to make the TCR library. This clonotype was seen a few times. The sample was also linked to a second study, of T cells in Graves' hyperthyroidism and ophthalmopathy. As that study records: Newly diagnosed hyperthyroidism patients aged 18 to 65 years had disease lasting under 2 months. Median prediction lead before ophthalmopathy onset was six to eight months with the model.

This clonotype originated in a woman in her twenties or thirties with Graves disease. The specimen was peripheral blood mononuclear cells (PBMCs), collected at new diagnosis, from a patient treated with antithyroid drugs. V usage is TRBV28 and J usage is TRBJ2-2; the D gene is possibly TRBD1 (6 bases). The CDR3 DNA follows: TGTGCCAGCAGTTCCAGGGGCCGGGAGCTGTTTTTT. It is translated as CASSSRGRELFF.